This TCR beta chain was sequenced in a study of early stage breast cancer tumors (dated by TCRdb to about 2017). A note on the overall study: Of the approximately 15 invasive breast tumors, approximately 11 were found to be estrogen receptor-positive, progesterone receptor-positive and HER2-negative. Of the roughly twelve ER+/PR+/HER2- tumors, eight were classified as invasive ductal carcinomas and four as invasive lobular carcinomas. On average, each sample had roughly 9.7-fold read coverage. The samples as a whole yielded a few million detected templates, corresponding to about a million unique clonotypes. The paper as a whole reports these results and caveats: Compared with adjacent normal breast tissue, tumors had higher clonality and around 2.7-fold greater T cell density. Repertoires from blood and normal breast were more alike than repertoires from blood and tumor, and in about 90% of the 16 patients, comparing each tissue with blood separated tumor from normal. Because the cohort was small, analysis by tumor subtype was not possible. Enriched TCRB sequences shared across patients were found to be mostly commonly generated sequences that were unlikely to play an important role in the tumor microenvironment. Chain pairing and functional markers such as CD4, CD8 and FOXP3 were not captured by bulk genomic DNA sequencing of unsorted cells.

This clone was observed a few times. Its antigen is currently not known. Nothing much larger sits one base from this clone, and base qualities are not available. Each sample was amplified in two independent genomic DNA replicates, using approximately 550 ng for blood and around 1.5 ug for tumor or normal breast. TCRB sequencing of genomic DNA was carried out with the ImmunoSeq Intro kit according to the manufacturer's instructions. The multiplex PCR ran for roughly 29 cycles using proprietary primers and spike-in control sequences for absolute quantification. An 87-bp fragment spanning the CDR3 and flanking V and J genes was sequenced with single-end 150-bp reads. Each lane of an Illumina MiSeq using version 3.0 chemistry carried seven multiplexed samples, with two replicates per sample. Concerning the study's data processing: The vendor's proprietary pipeline processed the raw data and merged both replicates into a single result for each sample. To define clonotypes, the study grouped productive rearrangements that shared the V-gene family, CDR3 amino acid sequence and J-gene segment. To compute clonality, the normalized Shannon entropy (Pielou evenness) of TCRB abundances was subtracted from 1. To estimate T cell density, the total number of templates was divided by the number of input cells, which was inferred from the amount of DNA input. Recon was used with default parameters to estimate total repertoire diversity and clonality. A clonotype counted as tumor-enriched if its abundance in tumor exceeded 0.1% and was at least 32-fold higher than its abundance in normal breast. TCRdb retrieved this table from immuneACCESS and kept in-frame rearrangements only. Not all clones are present; in checked studies, unresolved V genes account for under half, and no reason is known for the remainder. That table is the source of V, J and clone size, and D and trimming were worked out from the DNA. Across this sample there are about 30,000 clones, with 72% seen only once. The biggest ten clones account for 33% of the sample.

V is shortened by 3 bases, J by 1 base, and the region joining them spans 6 bases. Reading from cysteine to phenylalanine, the CDR3 counts 13 amino acids. Only the CDR3 DNA is retained, 39 bases long and in frame from the first base. The germline V gene specifies MGHDK as CDR1 and SYGVNS as CDR2. The study profiled bulk TCR beta-chain repertoires in matched peripheral blood, tumor and adjacent normal breast tissue taken from about 15 patients with early-stage breast cancer. Before surgery, whole blood (roughly 4.5-11 mL) was collected into EDTA tubes and processed within 2 hours. Peripheral blood mononuclear cells were isolated by Ficoll-Paque centrifugation in SepMate-50 tubes. PBMCs were cryopreserved in about 90% FBS with about 10% DMSO in aliquots of roughly 1.8 to 4.5 million cells and stored in liquid nitrogen. The Qiagen AllPrep DNA/RNA Mini kit was used to extract genomic DNA.

This clonotype was sampled from a person in their fifties or sixties with breast cancer. The sequenced sample was blood. The chain joins TRBV25-1 to TRBJ2-5, with the D gene not clear enough to name. CDR3 protein: CASSENPQETQYF. The bases are TGTGCCAGCAGTGAGAACCCCCAAGAGACCCAGTACTTC.